The clone carrying this T cell receptor (beta chain) was counted many times. Its cognate antigen is unknown. CDR3 length equals 13 residues. Between the trimmed V and J ends, which lost 5 bases and 6 bases, there was a span of 17 bases. In germline, CDR1 is SQVTM, CDR2 ANQGSEA. The entry originates in a study of regulatory T cells in long-lasting Graves disease. Findings and caveats of the study: Persistent disease showed a preference for TRBV28, TRBJ1-2 and TRBJ2-5.

HTBI primers from iRepertoire and Arm-PCR of CDR3 regions yielded the TCR beta libraries. TCRdb re-called the multiplex PCR reads with MiXCR, one entry per CDR3 protein. In the table there are about 440,000 distinct CDR3 sequences, 16% of which are singletons. Sample time point: newly diagnosed GD, antithyroid drugs for less than 3 months. Making the TCR library involved RNA that had been extracted from PBMCs. From each patient, around 9 milliliters of peripheral blood was drawn and collected into an EDTA anticoagulant tube. The sample also formed part of further work on T cells in Graves' hyperthyroidism and ophthalmopathy. That report notes: The primer set for the first-round RT-PCR of the TCR CDR3 was HTBI. Blood samples included most of the expanded thyroid clonotypes exceeding 0.001.

The chain couples TRBV29-1 to TRBJ2-7; the D call may be TRBD1 or TRBD2 (6 bases each). This receptor was taken from a woman between 18 and 29 years old with Graves disease. The input for sequencing was peripheral blood mononuclear cells (PBMCs), taken at new diagnosis, from a patient treated with antithyroid drugs. The CDR3 region is CSVSDLGGSEQYF. As DNA, the CDR3 is TGCAGCGTTTCCGACCTAGGGGGGAGCGAGCAGTACTTC.